A selection of T cell receptor beta chains follows, all from one sample in a study of regulatory T cells in long-lasting Graves disease. MiXCR, applied by TCRdb to the multiplex PCR reads, yields one record per CDR3 protein. Among almost 450,000 distinct CDR3 sequences listed, approximately 16% were seen once. These same data were also listed under a study on T cells in Graves' hyperthyroidism and ophthalmopathy.

Source: peripheral blood mononuclear cells (PBMCs), taken at new diagnosis, from a patient treated with antithyroid drugs. Every receptor here comes from a woman aged 25 to 45 with Graves disease. Each CDR3 is given with its conserved first and last residue. Each record gives: J gene, V gene, clone size, CDR3 protein. Clone sizes are given selectively: once, few, many, or a class where the clone is expanded.

j_call: TRBJ2-3; v_call: TRBV11-1; clone_size: few; cdr3_aa: CASSARQDTDTQYF
j_call: TRBJ2-4; v_call: TRBV2; clone_size: many; cdr3_aa: CASSEAGISIAKNIQYF
j_call: TRBJ2-7; v_call: TRBV28; clone_size: many; cdr3_aa: CASSFWTGFTYEQYF
j_call: TRBJ2-2; v_call: TRBV9; clone_size: .; cdr3_aa: CASSVAGVAGEVSGELFF
j_call: TRBJ2-1; v_call: TRBV11-1; clone_size: many; cdr3_aa: CASGTESSYNEQFF
j_call: TRBJ1-2; v_call: TRBV2; clone_size: many; cdr3_aa: CARNRKDNYGYTF
j_call: TRBJ1-1; v_call: TRBV7-9; clone_size: few; cdr3_aa: CASSPGGTGGTEAFF
j_call: TRBJ1-6; v_call: TRBV2; clone_size: once; cdr3_aa: CASRREGGLNNSPLHF
j_call: TRBJ1-5; v_call: TRBV10-2; clone_size: many; cdr3_aa: CASSESDSNQPQHF
j_call: TRBJ1-5; v_call: TRBV18; clone_size: few; cdr3_aa: CASSPYAQDSNQPQHF
j_call: TRBJ1-1; v_call: TRBV19; clone_size: .; cdr3_aa: CASSMSRTGLEAFF
j_call: TRBJ2-7; v_call: TRBV7-2; clone_size: many; cdr3_aa: CASSTDRSPFYEQYF
j_call: TRBJ1-1; v_call: TRBV18; clone_size: many; cdr3_aa: CASSPQPGGGTEAFF
j_call: .; v_call: TRBV7-9; clone_size: many; cdr3_aa: CASSLVLSGGSETQYF
j_call: TRBJ1-5; v_call: TRBV12-3/TRBV12-4; clone_size: many; cdr3_aa: CASSSLGGASNQPQHF
j_call: TRBJ2-2; v_call: TRBV3-1; clone_size: many; cdr3_aa: CASRNTGELFF
j_call: TRBJ2-7; v_call: TRBV2; clone_size: many; cdr3_aa: CASRYSVGGTYEQYF
j_call: TRBJ2-1; v_call: TRBV5-1; clone_size: .; cdr3_aa: CATHKGELAPWGYEQFF
j_call: TRBJ2-7; v_call: TRBV10-3; clone_size: many; cdr3_aa: CAISEGVAYEQYF
j_call: TRBJ2-3; v_call: TRBV18; clone_size: .; cdr3_aa: CASSPGLQGKRADTQYF
j_call: TRBJ1-4; v_call: TRBV5-4; clone_size: .; cdr3_aa: CASSPGQTEKLFF
j_call: TRBJ1-4; v_call: TRBV20-1; clone_size: many; cdr3_aa: CSARGDEKLFF